This T cell receptor beta chain appears in the sequencing data of a study of T cell responses to AZD1222 COVID-19 vaccine. About the research overall: The analysis combined second doses at about 4 or about 12 weeks.

The ends were cut back, 8 bases at V and 4 bases at J, with 20 bases in the middle. The CDR3 totals 16 residues. The germline V gene encodes CDR1 SNHLY and CDR2 FYNNEI. Study-level findings and limits: Unmutated variant regions are reportedly the target of nearly half of TCRs that are spike-specific. The sample set comprised mostly white British donors with more females, and clonal diversity was possibly underestimated. Repertoires were collected only later (after the peak T cell response had occurred).

Libraries were prepared by immunoSEQ multiplex PCR; TCRdb keeps only in-frame clonotypes and omits some of them. Here the sample spans about 66,000 clones, about 90% being singletons. A few counts support this clone. Its matching antigen is unknown. V gene TRBV2 combines with J gene TRBJ1-4; maybe TRBD1 (6 bases). This specimen was peripheral blood, taken on day 0 of AZD1222 vaccination. This receptor was obtained from an adult in good health. The CDR3 protein is CASRYPPTGFNEKLFF. In nucleotides, the CDR3 is TGTGCCAGCCGTTACCCGCCGACAGGTTTTAATGAAAAACTGTTTTTT.